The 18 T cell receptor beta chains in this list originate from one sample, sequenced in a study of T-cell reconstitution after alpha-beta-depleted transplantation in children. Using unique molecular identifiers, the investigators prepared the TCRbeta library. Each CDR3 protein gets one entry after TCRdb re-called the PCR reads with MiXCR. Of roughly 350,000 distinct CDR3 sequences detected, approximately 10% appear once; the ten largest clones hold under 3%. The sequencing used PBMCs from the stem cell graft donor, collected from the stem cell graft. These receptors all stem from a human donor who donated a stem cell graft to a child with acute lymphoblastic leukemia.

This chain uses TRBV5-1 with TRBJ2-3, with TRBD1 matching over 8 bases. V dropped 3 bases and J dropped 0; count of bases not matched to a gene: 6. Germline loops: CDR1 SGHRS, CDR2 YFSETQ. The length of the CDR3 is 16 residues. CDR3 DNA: TGCGCCAGCAGCTGGACCGGGACAGGTAGCACAGATACGCAGTATTTT. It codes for CASSWTGTGSTDTQYF.

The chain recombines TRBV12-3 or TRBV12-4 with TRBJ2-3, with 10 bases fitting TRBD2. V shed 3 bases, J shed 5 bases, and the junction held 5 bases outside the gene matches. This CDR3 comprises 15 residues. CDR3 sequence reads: CASSFLAGVQDTQYF. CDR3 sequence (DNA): TGTGCCAGCAGTTTTCTAGCGGGAGTACAAGATACGCAGTATTTT.

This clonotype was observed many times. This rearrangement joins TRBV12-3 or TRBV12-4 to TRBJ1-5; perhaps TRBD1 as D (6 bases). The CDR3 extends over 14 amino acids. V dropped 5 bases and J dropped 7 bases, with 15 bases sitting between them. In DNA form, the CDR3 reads TGTGCCAGCAGTCACAGGGAGGGGGAACAGCCCCAGCATTTT. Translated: CASSHREGEQPQHF.

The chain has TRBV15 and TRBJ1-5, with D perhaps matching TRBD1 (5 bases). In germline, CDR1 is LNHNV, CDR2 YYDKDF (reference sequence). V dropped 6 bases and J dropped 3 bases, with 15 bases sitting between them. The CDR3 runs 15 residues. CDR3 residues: CATRTGGGSNQPQHF. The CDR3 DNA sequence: TGTGCCACCAGAACCGGCGGGGGTTCCAATCAGCCCCAGCATTTT.

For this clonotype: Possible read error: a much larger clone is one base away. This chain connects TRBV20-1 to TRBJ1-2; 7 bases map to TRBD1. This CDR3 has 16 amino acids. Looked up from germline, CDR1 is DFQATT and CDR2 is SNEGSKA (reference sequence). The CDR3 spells CCARDPSGQKNYGYTF. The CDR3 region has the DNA TGCTGTGCTAGAGATCCCTCGGGACAGAAGAACTATGGCTACACCTTC.

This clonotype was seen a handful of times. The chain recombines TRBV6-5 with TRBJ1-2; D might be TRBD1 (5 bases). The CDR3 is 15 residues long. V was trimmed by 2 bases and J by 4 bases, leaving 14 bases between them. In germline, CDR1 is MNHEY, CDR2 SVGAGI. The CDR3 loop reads CASSYQGVAGYGYTF. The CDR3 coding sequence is TGTGCCAGCAGTTACCAAGGGGTTGCGGGCTATGGCTACACCTTC.

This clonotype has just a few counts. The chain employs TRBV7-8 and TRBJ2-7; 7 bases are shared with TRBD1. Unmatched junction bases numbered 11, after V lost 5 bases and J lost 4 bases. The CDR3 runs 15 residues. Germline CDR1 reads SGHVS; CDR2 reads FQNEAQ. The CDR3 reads CASSPRDSFSYEQYF. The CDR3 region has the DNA TGTGCCAGCAGCCCCCGGGACAGCTTTTCATACGAGCAGTACTTC.

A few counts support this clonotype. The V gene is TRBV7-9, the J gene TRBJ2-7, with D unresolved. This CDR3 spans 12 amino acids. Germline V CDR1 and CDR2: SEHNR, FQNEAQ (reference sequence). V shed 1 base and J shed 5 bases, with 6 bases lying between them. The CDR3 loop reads CASSLGPDEQYF. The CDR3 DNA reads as TGTGCCAGCAGCTTAGGCCCCGACGAGCAGTACTTC.

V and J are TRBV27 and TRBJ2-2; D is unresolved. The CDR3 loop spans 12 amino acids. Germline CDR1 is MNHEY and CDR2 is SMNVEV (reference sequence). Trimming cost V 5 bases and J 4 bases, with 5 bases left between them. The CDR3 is CASSSITGELFF. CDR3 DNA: TGTGCCAGCAGTAGTATCACCGGGGAGCTGTTTTTT.

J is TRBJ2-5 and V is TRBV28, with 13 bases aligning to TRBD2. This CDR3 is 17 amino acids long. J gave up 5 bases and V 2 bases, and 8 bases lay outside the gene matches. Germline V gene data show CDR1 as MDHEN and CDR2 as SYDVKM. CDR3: CASSLRTSGSWGETQYF. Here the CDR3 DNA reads TGTGCCAGCAGTTTAAGGACTAGCGGGAGCTGGGGGGAGACCCAGTACTTC.

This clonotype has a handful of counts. The DNA of the CDR3 is TGTGCCAGCAGTTACTCGATCAGGGAGCTTGCTCAGCCCCAGCATTTT. This sequence encodes CASSYSIRELAQPQHF. The chain is built from TRBV6-2 or TRBV6-3 and TRBJ1-5; tentatively, D is TRBD1 (5 bases). Looked up from germline, CDR1 is MNHEY and CDR2 is SVGEGT. Trimming cost V 0 bases and J 6 bases, with 15 bases left between them. The CDR3 sequence is 16 residues long.

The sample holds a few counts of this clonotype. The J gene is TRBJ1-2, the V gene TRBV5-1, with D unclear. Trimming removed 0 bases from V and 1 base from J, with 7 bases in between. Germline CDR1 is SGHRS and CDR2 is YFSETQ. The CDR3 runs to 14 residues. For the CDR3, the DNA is TGCGCCAGCAGCTTGGCGGGCAGTAACTATGGCTACACCTTC. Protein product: CASSLAGSNYGYTF.

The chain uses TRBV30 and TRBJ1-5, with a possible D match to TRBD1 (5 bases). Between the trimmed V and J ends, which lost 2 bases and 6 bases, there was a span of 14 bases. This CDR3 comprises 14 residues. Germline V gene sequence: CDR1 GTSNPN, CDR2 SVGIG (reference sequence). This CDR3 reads CAWSRGGSGQPQHF. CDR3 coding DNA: TGTGCCTGGAGTAGGGGAGGGAGCGGTCAGCCCCAGCATTTT.

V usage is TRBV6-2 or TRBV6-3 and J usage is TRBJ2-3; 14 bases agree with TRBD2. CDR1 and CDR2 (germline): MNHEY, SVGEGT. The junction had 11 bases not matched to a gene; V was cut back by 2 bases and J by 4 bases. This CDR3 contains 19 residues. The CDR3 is CASSYPGTSGSAAADTQYF. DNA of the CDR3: TGTGCCAGCAGTTACCCCGGGACTAGCGGGAGCGCGGCCGCAGATACGCAGTATTTT.

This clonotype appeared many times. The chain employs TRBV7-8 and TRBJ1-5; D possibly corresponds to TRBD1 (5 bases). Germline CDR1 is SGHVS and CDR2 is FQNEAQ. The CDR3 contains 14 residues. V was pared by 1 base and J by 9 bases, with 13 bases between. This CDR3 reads CASSLGTGPAPQHF. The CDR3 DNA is TGTGCCAGCAGCTTAGGTACAGGCCCAGCGCCCCAGCATTTT.

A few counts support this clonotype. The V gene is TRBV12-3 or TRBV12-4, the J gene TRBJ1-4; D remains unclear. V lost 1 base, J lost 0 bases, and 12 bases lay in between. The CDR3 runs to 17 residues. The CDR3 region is CASSLVSLRATNEKLFF. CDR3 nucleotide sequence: TGTGCCAGCAGTTTAGTGAGTTTGCGGGCAACTAATGAAAAACTGTTTTTT.

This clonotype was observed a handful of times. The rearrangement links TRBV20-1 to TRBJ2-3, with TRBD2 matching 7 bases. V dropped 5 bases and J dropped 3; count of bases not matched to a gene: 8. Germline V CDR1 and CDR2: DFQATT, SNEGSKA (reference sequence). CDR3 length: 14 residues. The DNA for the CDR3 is TGCAGTGCTGGTCGGGGGGATGGAACAGATACGCAGTATTTT. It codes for CSAGRGDGTDTQYF.

CDR3 sequence reads: CSVFDTGVLREQYF. CDR3 nucleotides: TGCAGCGTTTTTGATACAGGGGTCCTGAGAGAGCAGTACTTC. The V call is TRBV29-1, the J call TRBJ2-7; TRBD1 agrees at 7 bases. CDR1 is SQVTM and CDR2 is ANQGSEA in the germline V gene. The CDR3 has 14 residues. V lost 5 bases, J lost 7 bases, and 14 bases stayed unmatched.